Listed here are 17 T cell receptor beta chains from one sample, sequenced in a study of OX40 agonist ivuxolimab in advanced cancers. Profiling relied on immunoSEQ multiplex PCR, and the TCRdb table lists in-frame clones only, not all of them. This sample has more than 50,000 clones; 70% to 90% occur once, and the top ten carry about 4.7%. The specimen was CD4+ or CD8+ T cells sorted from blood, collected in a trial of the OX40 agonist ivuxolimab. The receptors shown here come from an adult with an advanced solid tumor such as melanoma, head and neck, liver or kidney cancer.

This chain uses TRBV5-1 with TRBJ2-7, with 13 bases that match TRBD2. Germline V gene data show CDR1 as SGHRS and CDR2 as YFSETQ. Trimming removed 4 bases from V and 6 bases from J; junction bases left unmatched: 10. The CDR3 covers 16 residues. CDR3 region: CASSPAVGLAGAEQYF. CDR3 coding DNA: TGCGCCAGCAGCCCGGCGGTCGGACTAGCGGGAGCCGAGCAGTACTTC.

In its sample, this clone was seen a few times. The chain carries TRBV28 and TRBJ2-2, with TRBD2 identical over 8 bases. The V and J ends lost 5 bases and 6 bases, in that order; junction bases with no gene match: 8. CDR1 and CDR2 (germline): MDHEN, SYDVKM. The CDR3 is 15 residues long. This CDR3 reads CASSPSFGGAGELFF. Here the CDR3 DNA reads TGTGCCAGCAGTCCCTCATTCGGGGGGGCCGGGGAGCTGTTTTTT. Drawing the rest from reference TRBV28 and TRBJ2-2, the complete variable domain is DVKVTQSSRYLVKRTGEKVFLECVQDMDHENMFWYRQDPGLGLRLIYFSYDVKMKEKGDIPEGYSVSREKKERFSLILESASTNQTSMYLCASSPSFGGAGELFFGEGSRLTVL.

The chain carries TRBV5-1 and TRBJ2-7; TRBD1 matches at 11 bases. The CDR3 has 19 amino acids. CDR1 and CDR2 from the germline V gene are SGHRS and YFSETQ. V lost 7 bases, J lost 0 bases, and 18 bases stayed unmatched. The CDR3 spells CASRTDNGQGALSSYEQYF. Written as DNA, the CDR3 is TGCGCCAGCCGGACGGATAATGGACAGGGGGCCTTAAGCTCCTACGAGCAGTACTTC.

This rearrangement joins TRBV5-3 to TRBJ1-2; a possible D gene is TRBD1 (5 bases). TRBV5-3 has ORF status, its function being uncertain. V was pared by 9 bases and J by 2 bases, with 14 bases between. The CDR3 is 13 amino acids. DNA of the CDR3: TGTGCCATCCGGGACGGGATAAACTATGGCTACACCTTC. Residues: CAIRDGINYGYTF.

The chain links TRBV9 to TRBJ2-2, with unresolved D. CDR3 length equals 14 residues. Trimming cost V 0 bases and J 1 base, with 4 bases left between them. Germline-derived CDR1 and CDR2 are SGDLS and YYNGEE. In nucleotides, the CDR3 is TGTGCCAGCAGCGTAGCGGTGAACACCGGGGAGCTGTTTTTT. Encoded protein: CASSVAVNTGELFF.

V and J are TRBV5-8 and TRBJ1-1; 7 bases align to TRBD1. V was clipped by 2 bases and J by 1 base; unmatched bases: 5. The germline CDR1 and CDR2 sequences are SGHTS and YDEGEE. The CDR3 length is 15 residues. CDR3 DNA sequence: TGTGCCAGCAGCTTCTCCTGGACAGGGAACACTGAAGCTTTCTTT. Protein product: CASSFSWTGNTEAFF.

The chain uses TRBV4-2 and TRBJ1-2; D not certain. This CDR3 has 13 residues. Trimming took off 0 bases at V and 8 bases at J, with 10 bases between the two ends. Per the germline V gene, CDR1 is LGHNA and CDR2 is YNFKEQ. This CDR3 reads CASSQDLDRGYTF. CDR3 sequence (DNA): TGTGCCAGCAGCCAAGATCTTGACCGAGGCTACACCTTC.

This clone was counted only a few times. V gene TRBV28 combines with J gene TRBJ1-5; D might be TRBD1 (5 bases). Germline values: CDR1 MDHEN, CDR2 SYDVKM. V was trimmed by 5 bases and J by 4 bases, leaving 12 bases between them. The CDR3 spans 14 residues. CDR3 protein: CASSGPGENQPQHF. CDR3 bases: TGTGCCAGCAGTGGGCCGGGGGAAAATCAGCCCCAGCATTTT.

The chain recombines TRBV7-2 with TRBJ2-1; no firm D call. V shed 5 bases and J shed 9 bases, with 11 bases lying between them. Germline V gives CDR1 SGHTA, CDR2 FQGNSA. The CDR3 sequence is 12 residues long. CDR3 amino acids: CASSPRWGEQFF. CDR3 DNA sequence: TGTGCCAGCAGCCCCAGGTGGGGTGAGCAGTTCTTC.

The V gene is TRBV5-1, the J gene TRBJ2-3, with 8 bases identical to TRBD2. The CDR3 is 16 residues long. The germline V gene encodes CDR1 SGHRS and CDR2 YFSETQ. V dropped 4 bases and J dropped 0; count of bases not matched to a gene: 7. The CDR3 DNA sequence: TGCGCCAGCAGCACGGTCGGGGGGGCTAGCACAGATACGCAGTATTTT. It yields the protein CASSTVGGASTDTQYF.

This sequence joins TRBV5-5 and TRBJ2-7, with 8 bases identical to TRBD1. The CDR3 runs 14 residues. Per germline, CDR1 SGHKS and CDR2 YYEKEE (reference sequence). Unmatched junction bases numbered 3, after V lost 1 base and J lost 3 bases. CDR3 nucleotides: TGTGCCAGCAGCTTGATCACAGGGGGCTACGAGCAGTACTTC. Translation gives CASSLITGGYEQYF.

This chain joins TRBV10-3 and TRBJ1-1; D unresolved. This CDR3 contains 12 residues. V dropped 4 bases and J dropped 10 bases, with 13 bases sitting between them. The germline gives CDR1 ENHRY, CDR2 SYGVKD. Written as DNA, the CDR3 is TGTGCCATCAGTGCGCTATTGGGCAGAGCTTTCTTT. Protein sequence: CAISALLGRAFF.

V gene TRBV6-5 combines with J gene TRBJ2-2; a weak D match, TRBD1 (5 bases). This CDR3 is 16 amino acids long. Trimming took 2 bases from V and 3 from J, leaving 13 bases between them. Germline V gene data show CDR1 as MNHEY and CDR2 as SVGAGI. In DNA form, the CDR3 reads TGTGCCAGCAGTTACCAAGGACACACTTACACCGGGGAGCTGTTTTTT. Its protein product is CASSYQGHTYTGELFF.

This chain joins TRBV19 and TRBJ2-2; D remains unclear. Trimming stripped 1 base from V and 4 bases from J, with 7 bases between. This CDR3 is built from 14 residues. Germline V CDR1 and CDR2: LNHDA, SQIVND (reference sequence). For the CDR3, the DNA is TGTGCCAGTAGTATAGGTAGTTTCACCGGGGAGCTGTTTTTT. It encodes CASSIGSFTGELFF. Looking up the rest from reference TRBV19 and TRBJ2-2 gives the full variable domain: DGGITQSPKYLFRKEGQNVTLSCEQNLNHDAMYWYRQDPGQGLRLIYYSQIVNDFQKGDIAEGYSVSREKKESFPLTVTSAQKNPTAFYLCASSIGSFTGELFFGEGSRLTVL.

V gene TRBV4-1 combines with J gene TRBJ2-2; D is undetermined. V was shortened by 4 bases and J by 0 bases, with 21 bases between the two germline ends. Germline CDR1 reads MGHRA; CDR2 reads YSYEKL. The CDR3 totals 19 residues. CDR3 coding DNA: TGCGCCAGCAGCCGCCCTCGAATGACTGATCACGCGAACACCGGGGAGCTGTTTTTT. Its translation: CASSRPRMTDHANTGELFF.

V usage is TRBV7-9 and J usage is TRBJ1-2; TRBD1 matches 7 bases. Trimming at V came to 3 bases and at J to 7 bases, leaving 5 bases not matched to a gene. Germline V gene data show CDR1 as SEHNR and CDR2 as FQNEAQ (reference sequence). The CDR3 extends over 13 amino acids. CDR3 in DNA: TGTGCCAGCAGCTTCGGGCAGGGGGTTGGCTACACCTTC. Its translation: CASSFGQGVGYTF.

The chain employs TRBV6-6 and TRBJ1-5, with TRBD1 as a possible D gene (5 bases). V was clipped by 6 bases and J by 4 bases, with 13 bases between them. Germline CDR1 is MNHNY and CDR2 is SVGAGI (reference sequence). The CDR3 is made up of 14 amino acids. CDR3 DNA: TGTGCCAGCAGACTCAGGGTTCTGAATCAGCCCCAGCATTTT. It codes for CASRLRVLNQPQHF.